Described below is a single TCR beta chain sequence and its context. The antigen is not known. The sample is drawn from a study of beta chain features in type 1 diabetes. Points from the study as a whole: Possible PCR preference for shorter templates applied equally to patients and controls.

V lost 4 bases, J lost 7 bases, and 8 bases stayed unmatched. The length of the CDR3 is 14 residues. The germline V gene encodes CDR1 SGHRS and CDR2 YFSETQ. The authors sorted CD4+ naive, central memory, regulatory and stem cell-like memory cells via CD45RO/CCR7/CD25/CD127/CD95/CD27. Reverse transcription of all isolated RNA meant that expressed TCRB transcripts were sequenced. The data were produced by immunoSEQ multiplex PCR, yet TCRdb's version contains in-frame clones alone and is incomplete. The sample lists over 150,000 clones; approximately 13% were seen once. This TCR derives from a woman between 18 and 29 years old in good health. The chain uses TRBV5-1 and TRBJ2-5; 9 bases agree with TRBD1. The source material was central memory CD4+ T cells from blood. CDR3 nucleotides: TGCGCCAGCAGCCCCGGACAGGGGCAGGGGACCCAGTACTTC. It yields the protein CASSPGQGQGTQYF.